This TCR beta chain was sequenced in a study of blood T cells in healthy people across ages. The sample holds many counts of this clonotype. Its antigen is unknown. Drawing of peripheral blood yielded approximately 10 milliliters from each donor. The study isolated at least 6.5 million PBMCs from each sample. Study findings and constraints: TCR beta diversity per million T cells fell roughly linearly with age.

Using a J-beta primer mix together with a sample-barcoded 5' primer, a second PCR was run for roughly 7 to 11 cycles. TCRdb passed the 5' RACE reads through MiXCR, listing each CDR3 protein once. Of about 1.6 million distinct CDR3 sequences listed, roughly 30% are singletons. The sequenced sample was blood. The sequence derives from a woman in her twenties or thirties in good health.

CDR3 sequence reads: CASSSTDTSYNEQFF. The CDR3 coding sequence is TGTGCCAGCAGTTCAACGGACACCTCCTACAATGAGCAGTTCTTC. The chain combines TRBV27 with TRBJ2-1, with D tentatively TRBD1 (5 bases). This CDR3 is built from 15 residues. Germline values: CDR1 MNHEY, CDR2 SMNVEV (reference sequence). Deletions cut 4 bases from V and 0 bases from J, with 10 bases between.